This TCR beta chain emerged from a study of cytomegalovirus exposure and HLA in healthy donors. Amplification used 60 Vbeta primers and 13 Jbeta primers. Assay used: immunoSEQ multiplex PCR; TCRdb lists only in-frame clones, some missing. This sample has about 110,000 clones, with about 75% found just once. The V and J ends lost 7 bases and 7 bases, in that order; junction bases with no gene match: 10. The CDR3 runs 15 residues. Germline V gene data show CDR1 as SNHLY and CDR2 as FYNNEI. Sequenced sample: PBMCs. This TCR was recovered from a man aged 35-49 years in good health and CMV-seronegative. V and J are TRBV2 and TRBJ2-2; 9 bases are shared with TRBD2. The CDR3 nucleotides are TGTGCCAGCACCCCGATAGCGGGGGCCGTCGGGGAGCTGTTTTTT. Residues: CASTPIAGAVGELFF.